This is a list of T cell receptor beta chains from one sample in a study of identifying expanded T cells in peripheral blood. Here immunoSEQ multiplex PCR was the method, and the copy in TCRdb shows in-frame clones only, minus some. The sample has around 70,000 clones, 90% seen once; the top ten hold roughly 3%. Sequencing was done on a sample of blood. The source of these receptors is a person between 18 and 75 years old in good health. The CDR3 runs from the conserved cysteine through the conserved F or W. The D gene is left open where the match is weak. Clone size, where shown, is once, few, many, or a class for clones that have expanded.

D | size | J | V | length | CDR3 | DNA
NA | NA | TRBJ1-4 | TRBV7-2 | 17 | CASSLSGQTFHNEKLFF | TGTGCCAGCAGCTTGAGTGGGCAGACATTTCATAATGAAAAACTGTTTTTT
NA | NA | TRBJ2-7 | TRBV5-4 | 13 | CASSFDGDYEQYF | TGTGCCAGCAGCTTTGATGGAGATTACGAGCAGTACTTC
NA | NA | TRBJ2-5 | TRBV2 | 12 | CASSAEGETQYF | TGTGCCAGCAGTGCTGAGGGAGAGACCCAGTACTTC
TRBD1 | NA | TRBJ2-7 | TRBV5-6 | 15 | CASSLAGGGQREQYF | TGTGCCAGCAGCTTGGCAGGGGGCGGACAACGGGAGCAGTACTTC
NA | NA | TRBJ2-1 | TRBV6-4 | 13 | CASSPGPNNEQFF | TGTGCCAGCAGTCCGGGACCCAACAATGAGCAGTTCTTC
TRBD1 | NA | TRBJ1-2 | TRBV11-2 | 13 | CASSMTGTGGYTF | TGTGCCAGCAGCATGACAGGGACCGGTGGCTACACCTTC
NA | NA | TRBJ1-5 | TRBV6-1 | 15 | CASSRDSGGNQPQHF | TGTGCCAGCAGCCGGGACTCCGGAGGGAATCAGCCCCAGCATTTT
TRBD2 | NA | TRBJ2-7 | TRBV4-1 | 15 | CASSLGLAGYYEQYF | TGCGCCAGCAGCCTGGGACTAGCGGGCTACTACGAGCAGTACTTC
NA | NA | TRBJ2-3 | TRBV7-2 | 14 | CASSLATHSDTQYF | TGTGCCAGCAGCTTAGCCACCCATTCAGATACGCAGTATTTT
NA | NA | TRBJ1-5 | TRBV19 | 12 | CASSMYGQPQHF | TGTGCCAGTAGTATGTACGGTCAGCCCCAGCATTTT
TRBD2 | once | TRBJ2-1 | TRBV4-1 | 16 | CASSPISGGSYNEQFF | TGCGCCAGCAGCCCGATTAGCGGGGGATCCTACAATGAGCAGTTCTTC
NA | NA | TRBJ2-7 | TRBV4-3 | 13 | CASSQHTSYEQYF | TGCGCCAGCAGCCAACACACTTCCTACGAGCAGTACTTC